The 14 T cell receptor beta chains in this list originate from one sample, sequenced in a study of beta chain features in type 1 diabetes. No antigen has been identified for these receptors. Study-level findings and limits: Type 1 diabetes patients had TCRB CDR3s that were shorter (moderately but significantly so) in all four CD4+ subsets.

The entirety of the isolated RNA underwent reverse transcription, so expressed TCRB transcripts were sequenced. Some clones are missing from TCRdb's copy, which holds only in-frame ones; the method was immunoSEQ multiplex PCR. Counted here are hundreds of thousands of clones, more than 13% occurring once; the ten biggest clones make up less than 0.04%. What was sequenced was naive CD4+ T cells from blood. These receptor sequences come from a man between 18 and 35 years old with type 1 diabetes.

The CDR3 region has the DNA TGTGCCAGCAGTTACGGTCAGGGGATACAGCCCCAGCATTTT. It specifies CASSYGQGIQPQHF. This chain connects TRBV6-6 to TRBJ1-5; TRBD1 is a possible D gene (6 bases). This CDR3 comprises 14 residues. V was trimmed by 2 bases and J by 7 bases, leaving 12 bases between them. From germline, CDR1 is MNHNY and CDR2 SVGAGI (reference sequence).

This clone occurred a few times. This chain's CDR3 is CASQQGANTGELFF. The CDR3, as DNA: TGTGCCAGCCAACAGGGGGCCAACACCGGGGAGCTGTTTTTT. The gene calls are TRBV11-1 and TRBJ2-2, with 9 bases matching TRBD1. V lost 8 bases to trimming and J lost 2 bases; unmatched junction nucleotides: 3. CDR3 length equals 14 residues. Germline V lookup: CDR1 SGHAT, CDR2 FQDESV (reference sequence).

CDR3 protein: CASSPWAGVLETQYF. The CDR3 DNA sequence: TGTGCCAGCAGTCCTTGGGCAGGGGTTTTGGAGACCCAGTACTTC. The chain links TRBV6-5 to TRBJ2-5; D might be TRBD1 (6 bases). The CDR3 runs to 15 residues. Germline-derived CDR1 and CDR2 are MNHEY and SVGAGI. V gave up 5 bases and J gave up 5 bases, with 18 bases separating them.

The chain links TRBV30 to TRBJ2-3; 10 bases agree with TRBD1. CDR1 is GTSNPN, CDR2 SVGIG, per germline (reference sequence). CDR3 length equals 15 residues. J gave up 3 bases and V 2 bases, and 5 bases lay outside the gene matches. CDR3 sequence (DNA): TGTGCCTGGAGTTCGGGACAGGGGTTAACAGATACGCAGTATTTT. Translated, it gives CAWSSGQGLTDTQYF.

The chain uses TRBV6-5 and TRBJ2-7, with 7 bases identical to TRBD2. The J segment lost 7 bases and the V segment lost 2 bases, leaving 14 bases of the junction unmatched. Per germline, CDR1 MNHEY and CDR2 SVGAGI. This CDR3 region has 16 residues. The CDR3 here is CASSYRALAAPGEQYF. For the CDR3, the DNA is TGTGCCAGCAGTTACAGAGCCCTAGCGGCACCCGGGGAGCAGTACTTC.

Note on this clone: At one end, the junction sequence differs from germline, possibly due to a read error. In DNA, the CDR3 is TGTGCTAGCAGCTTATCGGCCGGGGAGCTGTTTTTT. Translated, it gives CASSLSAGELFF. The chain couples TRBV7-7 to TRBJ2-2; D gene uncertain. CDR3 length: 12 residues. Germline V lookup: CDR1 SSHAT, CDR2 FNYEAQ (reference sequence).

The rearrangement uses TRBV30 and TRBJ1-1, with 8 bases identical to TRBD1. The CDR3 extends over 15 amino acids. V shed 2 bases, J shed 9 bases, and the junction held 14 bases outside the gene matches. Germline CDR1 GTSNPN, CDR2 SVGIG (reference sequence). The CDR3 bases are TGTGCCTGGAGTAAGATGAGGACAGGGATGGGGAAAGCTTTCTTT. This codes for CAWSKMRTGMGKAFF.

The gene calls are TRBV5-4 and TRBJ2-1, with 11 bases lining up with TRBD2. With V trimmed by 2 bases and J by 7 bases, 8 bases remained unmatched. This CDR3 is 16 amino acids long. CDR1 SGHNT and CDR2 YYREEE come from the germline V gene (reference sequence). The CDR3 coding sequence is TGTGCCAGCAGCTTCCTAGCGGGAGGATTCTCGAATGAGCAGTTCTTC. Its protein is CASSFLAGGFSNEQFF.

The rearrangement links TRBV4-1 to TRBJ2-1; TRBD2 matches 14 bases. The J segment lost 9 bases and the V segment lost 2 bases, leaving 9 bases of the junction unmatched. This CDR3 is built from 17 residues. The germline gives CDR1 MGHRA, CDR2 YSYEKL. CDR3: CASSQPGLAGGRGEQFF. CDR3 coding DNA: TGCGCCAGCAGCCAACCAGGACTAGCGGGGGGCAGGGGTGAGCAGTTCTTC.

The V call is TRBV29-1, the J call TRBJ1-4; TRBD1 might be the D (6 bases). This CDR3 contains 15 residues. V shed 8 bases and J shed 5 bases, with 21 bases lying between them. The germline V gene encodes CDR1 SQVTM and CDR2 ANQGSEA. In DNA, the CDR3 is TGCAGCTACATAGCCTTGAGACAGGAAAATGAAAAACTGTTTTTT. Translation: CSYIALRQENEKLFF.

Turning to this clone: At the DNA level, this CDR3 is encoded by other sequences in the same sample as well. The chain recombines TRBV7-9 with TRBJ1-1; D call uncertain. V gave up 2 bases and J gave up 0 bases, with 7 bases separating them. Per the germline V gene, CDR1 is SEHNR and CDR2 is FQNEAQ (reference sequence). The CDR3 length is 14 residues. The CDR3, as DNA: TGTGCCAGCAGCTTACTAGGTGTGAACACTGAAGCTTTCTTT. Encoded protein: CASSLLGVNTEAFF.

The chain recombines TRBV5-1 with TRBJ2-7, with D hard to call. The germline CDR1 and CDR2 sequences are SGHRS and YFSETQ. V lost 1 base and J 7 bases, leaving 12 bases between the germline ends. This CDR3 has 13 amino acids. CDR3 bases: TGCGCCAGCAGCTTGATGATGAGCAGGGAGCAGTACTTC. Its protein is CASSLMMSREQYF. The variable domain in full, completed from reference TRBV5-1 and TRBJ2-7, reads KAGVTQTPRYLIKTRGQQVTLSCSPISGHRSVSWYQQTPGQGLQFLFEYFSETQRNKGNFPGRFSGRQFSNSRSEMNVSTLELGDSALYLCASSLMMSREQYFGPGTRLTVT.

The chain employs TRBV11-1 and TRBJ2-2; D ambiguous. The CDR3 sequence is 18 residues long. Germline-derived CDR1 and CDR2 are SGHAT and FQDESV (reference sequence). The germline V and J ends were trimmed by 5 bases and 3 bases, with 22 bases remaining between them. CDR3 sequence: CASSPPTRTGLDTGELFF. As DNA, the CDR3 is TGTGCCAGCAGCCCCCCGACTCGAACTGGGTTAGACACCGGGGAGCTGTTTTTT.

In this sample, this clone turned up a few times. This rearrangement joins TRBV27 to TRBJ1-2, with D unresolved. The germline V gene encodes CDR1 MNHEY and CDR2 SMNVEV (reference sequence). This CDR3 comprises 11 residues. Trimming removed 5 bases from V and 3 bases from J, with 4 bases in between. The DNA for the CDR3 is TGTGCCAGCAGTCCCCACTATGGCTACACCTTC. This gives the protein CASSPHYGYTF.